This section outlines one TCR beta chain sequence together with its context. Its antigen is currently unknown. This sample is drawn from a study of T-cell memory formation after mild COVID-19. J lost 4 bases, V lost 1 base, and 8 bases had no gene match. The CDR3 totals 17 residues. Germline assignment: CDR1 MDHEN and CDR2 SYDVKM. Study-level findings and limits: Pre-infection memory already had some responding clones, implying cross-reactive memory joined. CD4/CD8 balance characterized clones contracting day 15 to 85, and CD4+ skew characterized later expanders.

TCR alpha and TCR beta cDNA libraries with sample barcodes and UMIs came from 5'RACE using constant-segment primers. From the 5' RACE reads, TCRdb called clonotypes with MiXCR, one entry per CDR3 protein. The sample includes about 340,000 distinct CDR3 sequences, approximately 15% seen only once; the top ten take approximately 20%. This clonotype originated in a man between 18 and 35 years old who had mild COVID-19 (a few samples of this study predate the infection). Cell type and time point are not known. The chain carries TRBV28 and TRBJ1-5, with TRBD1 matching over 9 bases. Sequencing used PBMCs or a T cell subset sorted from them (not recorded which). Here the CDR3 DNA reads TGTGCCAGCAGTTTATTGATCGACAGGGGGGGAAATCAGCCCCAGCATTTT. This translates into CASSLLIDRGGNQPQHF.